Following are 26 T cell receptor beta chains from one sample sequenced in a study of cytotoxic CD8 clonotypes in ibrutinib-treated CLL. Clones were sequenced by immunoSEQ multiplex PCR, and TCRdb holds only the in-frame ones, with some missing. Of around 70,000 clones in the sample, around 78% were seen once. Sequences were derived from PBMCs, sampled after 24 months of ibrutinib treatment. The receptors were gathered from a human donor with chronic lymphocytic leukemia.

The rearrangement uses TRBV30 and TRBJ2-3; the match to TRBD1 covers 8 bases. This CDR3 region has 18 residues. The V gene's germline CDR1 is GTSNPN and CDR2 SVGIG (reference sequence). Germline trimming cut 2 bases from V and 0 bases from J; bases unmatched to any gene: 13. The CDR3 DNA sequence: TGTGCCTGGAGTAAGGGGTGGGACAGGTTTCTTAGCACAGATACGCAGTATTTT. Residues: CAWSKGWDRFLSTDTQYF.

The chain combines TRBV29-1 with TRBJ2-2, with D uncertain. Trimming left V 4 bases short and J 2 bases short, with 11 bases between. This CDR3 has 14 residues. The germline V gene encodes CDR1 SQVTM and CDR2 ANQGSEA. The CDR3 DNA is TGCAGCGTTGGATCGATGGCAAACACCGGGGAGCTGTTTTTT. Translated, it gives CSVGSMANTGELFF.

The chain has TRBV7-2 and TRBJ2-7, with 9 nucleotides matching TRBD1. This CDR3 spans 14 amino acids. V shed 5 bases and J 3 bases; nucleotides not matched to a gene: 5. Germline values: CDR1 SGHTA, CDR2 FQGNSA. The CDR3, as DNA: TGTGCCAGCAGCCCTGGGACAGGGAGCTACGAGCAGTACTTC. Translated, it gives CASSPGTGSYEQYF.

The chain is built from TRBV6-1 and TRBJ2-1; no clear D. This CDR3 comprises 15 residues. Germline CDR1 MNHNS, CDR2 SASEGT. V shed 5 bases and J shed 4 bases, with 15 bases lying between them. As DNA, the CDR3 is TGTGCCAGCAGTTTAGACCCATTGAGGTACAATGAGCAGTTCTTC. Protein sequence: CASSLDPLRYNEQFF.

In its sample, this clone was seen once. The chain's CDR3 is CASSYERDGTQYF. The CDR3 DNA reads TGTGCCAGCAGTTACGAGCGGGATGGGACCCAGTACTTC. The chain carries TRBV6-5 and TRBJ2-5; TRBD2 matches at 7 bases. CDR1 MNHEY and CDR2 SVGAGI come from the germline V gene. The CDR3 sequence is 13 residues long. Trimming at V came to 2 bases and at J to 7 bases, leaving 4 bases not matched to a gene.

The chain combines TRBV4-1 with TRBJ1-4; D gene ambiguous. Per the germline V gene, CDR1 is MGHRA and CDR2 is YSYEKL. Trimming removed 0 bases at V and 8 bases at J, with 10 bases between. This CDR3 contains 14 residues. In DNA form, the CDR3 reads TGCGCCAGCAGCCAAGAGGCACGGAAGGAAAAACTGTTTTTT. As protein: CASSQEARKEKLFF.

The chain recombines TRBV4-1 with TRBJ2-7; 7 nucleotides match TRBD2. Germline CDR1 is MGHRA and CDR2 is YSYEKL. The CDR3 is 16 residues long. V was clipped by 4 bases and J by 0 bases; unmatched bases: 9. The CDR3 DNA reads TGCGCCAGCAGCCCTGCTAGCGGCAGTAGCTCCTACGAGCAGTACTTC. This encodes CASSPASGSSSYEQYF.

This rearrangement joins TRBV6-5 to TRBJ1-2; tentative D call: TRBD1 (5 bases). This CDR3 has 14 amino acids. The V gene lost 5 bases and the J gene lost 2 bases, with 12 bases spanning the gap. Germline V gene sequence: CDR1 MNHEY, CDR2 SVGAGI. CDR3 in amino acids: CASSDDRVNYGYTF. CDR3 nucleotides: TGTGCCAGCAGTGATGACAGAGTCAACTATGGCTACACCTTC.

This clone was seen a handful of times. The CDR3 DNA reads as TGTGCCACCAGGACATGGGGCTCGAATGAGCAGTTCTTC. It encodes CATRTWGSNEQFF. The chain links TRBV15 to TRBJ2-1, with D tentatively TRBD1 (5 bases). The germline gives CDR1 LNHNV, CDR2 YYDKDF (reference sequence). The CDR3 has 13 residues. V was pared by 6 bases and J by 7 bases, with 13 bases between.

The chain is built from TRBV6-6 and TRBJ2-7, with D unresolved. Trimming pared 8 bases from V and 4 bases from J, leaving 15 bases between. This CDR3 is 13 amino acids long. The germline gives CDR1 MNHNY, CDR2 SVGAGI (reference sequence). The CDR3 reads CASGRQQHYEQYF. The CDR3 DNA reads TGTGCCAGCGGCCGACAACAACATTACGAGCAGTACTTC.

This chain links TRBV9 with TRBJ2-3; the match to TRBD2 covers 7 bases. With 0 bases clipped from V and 3 bases from J, the junction kept 7 bases outside the gene matches. This CDR3 region has 16 residues. CDR1 is SGDLS, CDR2 YYNGEE, per germline. CDR3 bases: TGTGCCAGCAGCGTAGCGGCAGCGGGAAAGACAGATACGCAGTATTTT. Protein product: CASSVAAAGKTDTQYF.

The chain recombines TRBV9 with TRBJ2-5, with 8 bases identical to TRBD2. V lost 4 bases to trimming and J lost 2 bases; unmatched junction nucleotides: 7. CDR3 length: 15 residues. CDR1 and CDR2 (germline): SGDLS, YYNGEE. Written as DNA, the CDR3 is TGTGCCAGCAGCACTGGACTAGCAGGGCAAGAGACCCAGTACTTC. It translates to CASSTGLAGQETQYF.

The J gene is TRBJ2-1, the V gene TRBV2; TRBD2 matches 11 bases. Trimming took 7 bases from V and 10 from J; bases not matched to a gene: 12. This CDR3 has 15 amino acids. Germline V gene sequence: CDR1 SNHLY, CDR2 FYNNEI. CDR3 amino acids: CASTNSLAGGDEQFF. CDR3 bases: TGTGCCAGCACCAACTCTCTAGCGGGAGGCGACGAGCAGTTCTTC.

The CDR3 region is CASSQGTGFTEAFF. CDR3 DNA: TGCGCCAGCAGCCAAGGGACAGGTTTCACTGAAGCTTTCTTT. This chain uses TRBV4-1 with TRBJ1-1; 7 nucleotides agree with TRBD1. This CDR3 has 14 amino acids. The ends lost 1 base at V and 4 bases at J; junction bases unmatched: 3. Germline CDR1 MGHRA, CDR2 YSYEKL.

V usage is TRBV2 and J usage is TRBJ1-4; tentatively, D is TRBD1 (6 bases). The CDR3 sequence is 15 residues long. With 10 bases removed from V and 8 bases from J, the gap between germline ends came to 23 bases. Germline CDR1 is SNHLY and CDR2 is FYNNEI. This CDR3 reads CATTGHGRGEEKLFF. The CDR3 DNA follows: TGTGCCACCACAGGGCACGGGAGGGGAGAAGAAAAACTGTTTTTT.

The chain links TRBV6-5 to TRBJ1-6; TRBD1 might be the D (5 bases). Germline V lookup: CDR1 MNHEY, CDR2 SVGAGI. The CDR3 covers 12 residues. V was clipped by 0 bases and J by 12 bases, with 6 bases between them. CDR3 bases: TGTGCCAGCAGTTACTCGGGGGGACCCCTCCACTTT. Translated: CASSYSGGPLHF.

V is TRBV2 and J is TRBJ1-2, with D maybe TRBD1 (6 bases). Germline values: CDR1 SNHLY, CDR2 FYNNEI. The CDR3 consists of 15 residues. The germline V and J ends were trimmed by 6 bases and 2 bases, with 16 bases remaining between them. The CDR3 reads CASSQGGGGNYGYTF. As DNA, the CDR3 is TGTGCCAGCAGCCAAGGGGGGGGCGGGAACTATGGCTACACCTTC.

This chain links TRBV6-1 with TRBJ1-1, with D unresolved. The CDR3 runs to 13 residues. Germline CDR1 MNHNS, CDR2 SASEGT. Trimming pared 7 bases from V and 4 bases from J, leaving 13 bases between. The CDR3 reads CASTSTRGTEAFF. In DNA form, the CDR3 reads TGTGCCAGCACCAGTACCCGAGGCACTGAAGCTTTCTTT.

The CDR3 sequence is CASSSRIAGGYEQYF. CDR3 coding DNA: TGTGCCAGCAGCTCCCGAATCGCGGGTGGGTACGAGCAGTACTTC. The chain employs TRBV5-4 and TRBJ2-7, with a tentative D call TRBD2 (5 bases). Germline V CDR1 and CDR2: SGHNT, YYREEE (reference sequence). The CDR3 loop spans 15 amino acids. V was clipped by 3 bases and J by 4 bases, with 17 bases between them.

V gene TRBV11-2 combines with J gene TRBJ2-7; D remains unclear. There are 12 residues in the CDR3. CDR1 and CDR2 from the germline V gene are SGHAT and FQNNGV. Trimming pared 3 bases from V and 5 bases from J, leaving 8 bases between. This chain's CDR3 is CASSFFADEQYF. CDR3 nucleotides: TGTGCCAGCAGCTTTTTTGCCGACGAGCAGTACTTC.

The chain combines TRBV9 with TRBJ2-7, with TRBD1 matching 8 bases. Unmatched junction bases numbered 6, after V lost 4 bases and J lost 0 bases. This CDR3 is built from 15 residues. The germline V gene encodes CDR1 SGDLS and CDR2 YYNGEE. CDR3 sequence: CASSPRDRSSYEQYF. CDR3 in DNA: TGTGCCAGCAGCCCACGGGACAGGTCCTCCTACGAGCAGTACTTC.

The chain is built from TRBV27 and TRBJ2-1; TRBD1 is a possible D gene (5 bases). The V end was cut by 5 bases, the J end by 9 bases, with 17 bases between. CDR1 is MNHEY and CDR2 is SMNVEV in the germline V gene (reference sequence). This CDR3 has 14 residues. Here the CDR3 reads CASSAPPRESEQFF. CDR3 bases: TGTGCCAGCAGTGCCCCCCCCAGGGAAAGTGAGCAGTTCTTC.

V and J are TRBV27 and TRBJ2-7, with TRBD2 matching 8 bases. The CDR3 extends over 15 amino acids. J lost 2 bases, V lost 2 bases, and 5 bases had no gene match. Germline V CDR1 and CDR2: MNHEY, SMNVEV (reference sequence). CDR3 nucleotide sequence: TGTGCCAGCAGTTTAACTCCGGGAGGGACCTACGAGCAGTACTTC. Translated: CASSLTPGGTYEQYF.

This chain links TRBV5-1 with TRBJ2-3; D gene ambiguous. From germline, CDR1 is SGHRS and CDR2 YFSETQ. V shed 0 bases and J shed 4 bases, with 12 bases lying between them. This CDR3 has 15 amino acids. CDR3 region: CASSLDSVGADTQYF. The CDR3 DNA reads TGCGCCAGCAGCTTGGATAGTGTGGGTGCAGATACGCAGTATTTT.

This chain joins TRBV5-1 and TRBJ2-3, with unresolved D. The germline V gene has CDR1 SGHRS and CDR2 YFSETQ. Trimming removed 0 bases at V and 6 bases at J, with 11 bases between. This CDR3 comprises 14 residues. The CDR3: CASSLDPGLDTQYF. The CDR3 nucleotides read TGCGCCAGCAGCTTGGACCCGGGTTTGGATACGCAGTATTTT.

The chain combines TRBV5-1 with TRBJ1-1; possible D gene TRBD1, 6 bases. The CDR3 length is 16 residues. Germline CDR1 SGHRS, CDR2 YFSETQ. V was shortened by 4 bases and J by 4 bases, with 20 bases between the two germline ends. Written as DNA, the CDR3 is TGCGCCAGCAGCCCGAACACAGGGATGGGGATCACTGAAGCTTTCTTT. Translation: CASSPNTGMGITEAFF. The full variable domain, with the rest looked up from reference TRBV5-1 and TRBJ1-1, is KAGVTQTPRYLIKTRGQQVTLSCSPISGHRSVSWYQQTPGQGLQFLFEYFSETQRNKGNFPGRFSGRQFSNSRSEMNVSTLELGDSALYLCASSPNTGMGITEAFFGQGTRLTVV.